This T cell receptor beta chain was retrieved from a study of shared clonotypes between healthy human individuals. Genomic DNA from each subset was divided evenly over several immunoSEQ plates. The method was immunoSEQ multiplex PCR; TCRdb's version includes in-frame clones alone and lacks a portion of them. The sample records 300,000 to 400,000 clones, around 87% being singletons. CDR3 size: 14 residues. V lost 4 bases to trimming and J lost 6 bases, with 11 bases between them. The germline gives CDR1 SGHDT, CDR2 YYEEEE. This clone appeared a single time. Material for sequencing was memory CD8+ T cells sorted from blood. Subset of the sample: CD45RO+ cells pooled with CCR7-negative TemRA cells. V gene TRBV5-6 combines with J gene TRBJ1-6; D perhaps matches TRBD1 (5 bases). The TCR originated in a man aged 18 to 30 in good health. The CDR3 DNA follows: TGTGCCAGCAGCCACCCAGGGAGTAATTCACCCCTCCACTTT. Its translation: CASSHPGSNSPLHF.